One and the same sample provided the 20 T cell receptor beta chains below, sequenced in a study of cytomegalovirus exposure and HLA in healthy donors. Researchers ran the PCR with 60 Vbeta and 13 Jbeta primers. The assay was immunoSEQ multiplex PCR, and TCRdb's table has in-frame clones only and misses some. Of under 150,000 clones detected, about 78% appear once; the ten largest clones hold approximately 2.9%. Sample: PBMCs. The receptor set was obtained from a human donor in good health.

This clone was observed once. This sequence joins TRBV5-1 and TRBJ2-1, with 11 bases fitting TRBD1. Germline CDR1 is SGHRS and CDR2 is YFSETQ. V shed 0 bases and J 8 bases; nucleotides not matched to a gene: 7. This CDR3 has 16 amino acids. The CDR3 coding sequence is TGCGCCAGCAGCTTGGGGTCCGGGACAGGGGGGGATGAGCAGTTCTTC. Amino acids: CASSLGSGTGGDEQFF.

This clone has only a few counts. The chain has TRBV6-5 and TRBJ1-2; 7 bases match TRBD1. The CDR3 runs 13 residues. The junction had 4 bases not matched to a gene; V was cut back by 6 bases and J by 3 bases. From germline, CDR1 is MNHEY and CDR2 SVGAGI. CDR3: CASRSQGYYGYTF. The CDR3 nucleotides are TGTGCCAGCAGATCACAGGGGTACTATGGCTACACCTTC.

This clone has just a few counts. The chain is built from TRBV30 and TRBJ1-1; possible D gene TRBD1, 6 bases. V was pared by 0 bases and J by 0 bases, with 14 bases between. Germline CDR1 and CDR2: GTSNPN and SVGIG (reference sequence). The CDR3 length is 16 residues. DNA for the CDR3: TGTGCCTGGAGTGTATTGGCAGGGGCCCTGAACACTGAAGCTTTCTTT. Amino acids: CAWSVLAGALNTEAFF.

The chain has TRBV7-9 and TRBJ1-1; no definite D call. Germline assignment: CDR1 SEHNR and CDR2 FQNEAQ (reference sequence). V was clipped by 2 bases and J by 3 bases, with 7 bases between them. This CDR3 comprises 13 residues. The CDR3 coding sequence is TGTGCCAGCAGCTTAATTCCGGACACTGAAGCTTTCTTT. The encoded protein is CASSLIPDTEAFF.

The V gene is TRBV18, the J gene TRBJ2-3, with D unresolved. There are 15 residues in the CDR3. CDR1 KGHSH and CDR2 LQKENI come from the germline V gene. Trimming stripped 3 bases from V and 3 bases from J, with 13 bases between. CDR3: CASSPLSSSTDTQYF. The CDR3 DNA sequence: TGTGCCAGCTCACCCCTTTCAAGCTCGACAGATACGCAGTATTTT.

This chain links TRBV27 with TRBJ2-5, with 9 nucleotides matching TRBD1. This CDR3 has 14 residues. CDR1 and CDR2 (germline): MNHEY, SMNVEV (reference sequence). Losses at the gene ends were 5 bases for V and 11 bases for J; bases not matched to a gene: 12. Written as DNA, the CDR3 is TGTGCCAGCAGTGCGACAGGGGGACGGGGTGAGCAGTACTTC. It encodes CASSATGGRGEQYF.

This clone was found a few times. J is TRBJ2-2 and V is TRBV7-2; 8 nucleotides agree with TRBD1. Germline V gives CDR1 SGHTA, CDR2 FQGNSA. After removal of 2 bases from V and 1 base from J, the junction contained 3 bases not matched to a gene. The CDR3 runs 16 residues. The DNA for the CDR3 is TGTGCCAGCAGCTTACAGGGGGCATTGAACACCGGGGAGCTGTTTTTT. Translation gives CASSLQGALNTGELFF.

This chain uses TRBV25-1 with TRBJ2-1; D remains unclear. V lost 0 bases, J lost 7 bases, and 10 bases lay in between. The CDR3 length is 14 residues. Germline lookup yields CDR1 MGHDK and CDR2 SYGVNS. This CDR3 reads CASSEYEAKNEQFF. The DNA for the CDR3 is TGTGCCAGCAGTGAATATGAGGCGAAAAATGAGCAGTTCTTC.

Written as DNA, the CDR3 is TGTGCCAGCAGTGAAATTGGCGGGCAACCCACAGATACGCAGTATTTT. It is translated as CASSEIGGQPTDTQYF. V gene TRBV6-4 combines with J gene TRBJ2-3; D is possibly TRBD2 (5 bases). CDR1 and CDR2 (germline): MRHNA, SNTAGT. The CDR3 has 16 residues. Trimming left V 3 bases short and J 2 bases short, with 15 bases between.

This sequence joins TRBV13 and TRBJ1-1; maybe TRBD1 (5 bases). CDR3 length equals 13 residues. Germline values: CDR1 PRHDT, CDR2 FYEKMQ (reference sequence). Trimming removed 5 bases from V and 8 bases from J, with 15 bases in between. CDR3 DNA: TGTGCCAGCAGCCTCGACAGTCCCTGGGAAGCTTTCTTT. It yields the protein CASSLDSPWEAFF.

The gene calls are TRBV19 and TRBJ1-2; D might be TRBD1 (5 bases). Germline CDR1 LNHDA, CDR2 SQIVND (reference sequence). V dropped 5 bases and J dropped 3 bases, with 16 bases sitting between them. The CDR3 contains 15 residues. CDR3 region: CASSPRDGSYYGYTF. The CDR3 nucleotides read TGTGCCAGTAGTCCCAGGGACGGGAGTTACTATGGCTACACCTTC.

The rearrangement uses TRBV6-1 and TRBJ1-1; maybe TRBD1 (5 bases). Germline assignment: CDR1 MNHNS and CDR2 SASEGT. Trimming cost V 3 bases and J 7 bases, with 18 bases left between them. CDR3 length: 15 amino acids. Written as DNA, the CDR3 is TGTGCCAGCAGTGAGGAAAGGGGCGCTGACCTTGAAGCTTTCTTT. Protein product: CASSEERGADLEAFF.

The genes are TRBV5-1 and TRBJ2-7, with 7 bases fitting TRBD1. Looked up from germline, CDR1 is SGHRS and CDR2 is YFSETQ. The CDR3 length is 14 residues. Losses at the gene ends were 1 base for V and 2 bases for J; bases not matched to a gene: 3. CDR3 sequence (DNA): TGCGCCAGCAGCTTGCAGACAGGGACCTACGAGCAGTACTTC. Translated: CASSLQTGTYEQYF.

The CDR3 DNA reads as TGTGCCAGCAGCTTAGCCCAGGGCCCAGCTAATAATTCACCCCTCCACTTT. Residues: CASSLAQGPANNSPLHF. V and J are TRBV7-2 and TRBJ1-6, with a possible D match to TRBD1 (5 bases). CDR1 and CDR2 (germline): SGHTA, FQGNSA. Trimming stripped 0 bases from V and 5 bases from J, with 14 bases between. CDR3 size: 17 residues. The variable domain in full, completed from reference TRBV7-2 and TRBJ1-6, reads GAGVSQSPSNKVTEKGKDVELRCDPISGHTALYWYRQSLGQGLEFLIYFQGNSAPDKSGLPSDRFSAERTGGSVSTLTIQRTQQEDSAVYLCASSLAQGPANNSPLHFGNGTRLTVT.

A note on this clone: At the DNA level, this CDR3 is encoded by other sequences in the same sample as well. Written as DNA, the CDR3 is TGTGCCAGCAGTTACTCAACAGGGGCCAACTATGGCTACACCTTC. It codes for CASSYSTGANYGYTF. The gene calls are TRBV6-5 and TRBJ1-2, with 7 bases identical to TRBD1. Germline trimming cut 0 bases from V and 2 bases from J; bases unmatched to any gene: 3. CDR1 MNHEY and CDR2 SVGAGI come from the germline V gene. This CDR3 comprises 15 residues.

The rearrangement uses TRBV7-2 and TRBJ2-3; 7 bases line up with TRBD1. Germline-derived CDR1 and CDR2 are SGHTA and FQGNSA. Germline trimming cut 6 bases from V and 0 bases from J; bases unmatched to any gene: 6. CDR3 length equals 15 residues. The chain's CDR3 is CASSPQGFSTDTQYF. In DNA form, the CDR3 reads TGTGCCAGCAGTCCACAGGGGTTCAGCACAGATACGCAGTATTTT.

CDR3 residues: CASSLGPGLAGAHEQFF. CDR3 coding DNA: TGTGCCAGCAGCTTAGGTCCGGGACTAGCGGGAGCCCATGAGCAGTTCTTC. V gene TRBV7-3 combines with J gene TRBJ2-1; 14 bases match TRBD2. CDR1 and CDR2 from the germline V gene are SGHTA and FQGTGA. The V gene end was trimmed by 2 bases and the J gene end by 8 bases; junction bases not matched to a gene: 8. There are 17 residues in the CDR3.

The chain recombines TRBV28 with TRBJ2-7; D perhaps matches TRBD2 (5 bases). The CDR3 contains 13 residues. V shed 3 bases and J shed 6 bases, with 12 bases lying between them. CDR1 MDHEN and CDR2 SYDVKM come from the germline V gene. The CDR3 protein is CASSFGVPGEQYF. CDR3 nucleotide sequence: TGTGCCAGCAGTTTCGGGGTCCCCGGCGAGCAGTACTTC.

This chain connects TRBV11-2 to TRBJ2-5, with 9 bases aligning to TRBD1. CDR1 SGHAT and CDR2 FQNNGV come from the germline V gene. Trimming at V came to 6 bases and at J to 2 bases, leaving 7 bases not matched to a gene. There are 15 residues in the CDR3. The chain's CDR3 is CASSPPGTGQETQYF. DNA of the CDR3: TGTGCCAGCAGTCCTCCCGGGACAGGGCAAGAGACCCAGTACTTC.

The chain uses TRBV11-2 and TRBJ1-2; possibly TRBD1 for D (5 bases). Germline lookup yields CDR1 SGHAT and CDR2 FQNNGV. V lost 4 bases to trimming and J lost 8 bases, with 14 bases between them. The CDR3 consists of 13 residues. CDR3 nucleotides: TGTGCCAGCAGCTCATGGGGGGTAGGGGGCTACACCTTC. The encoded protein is CASSSWGVGGYTF. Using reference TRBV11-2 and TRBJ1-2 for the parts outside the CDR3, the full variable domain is EAGVAQSPRYKIIEKRQSVAFWCNPISGHATLYWYQQILGQGPKLLIQFQNNGVVDDSQLPKDRFSAERLKGVDSTLKIQPAKLEDSAVYLCASSSWGVGGYTFGSGTRLTVV.